These 7 T cell receptor beta chains originate from one sample sequenced in a study of T-cell reconstitution after alpha-beta-depleted transplantation in children. Unique molecular identifiers featured in how the TCRbeta library was prepared. In TCRdb, the PCR reads were re-called with MiXCR into one record per CDR3 protein. The table has approximately 430,000 distinct CDR3 sequences, about 17% seen once. Source: PBMCs, mostly from graft donor cells, taken 360 days after TCRalphabeta/CD19-depleted stem cell transplant. The receptor set was obtained from a boy less than two years old who had a stem cell transplant for Wiskott-Aldrich syndrome, so the T cells may come from the graft donor.

V is TRBV7-9 and J is TRBJ2-3, with D possibly called TRBD1 or TRBD2 (5 bases each). This CDR3 contains 17 residues. Trimming left V 2 bases short and J 2 bases short, with 17 bases between. Germline CDR1 reads SEHNR; CDR2 reads FQNEAQ (reference sequence). CDR3 in DNA: TGTGCCAGCAGCTTACCTACGGGGCTTTCCCTCACAGATACGCAGTATTTT. Protein: CASSLPTGLSLTDTQYF.

This clonotype was counted between two and nine times. The chain recombines TRBV12-3 or TRBV12-4 with TRBJ2-1; D may be TRBD1 or TRBD2 (5 bases each). The CDR3 extends over 18 amino acids. Trimming shortened V by 6 bases and J by 2 bases, and 23 bases separated the two germline ends. CDR3 in DNA: TGTGCCAGCAGACCTGGGGACGGACTCCCTAGACCCTACAATGAGCAGTTCTTC. The encoded protein is CASRPGDGLPRPYNEQFF.

The gene calls are TRBV12-3 or TRBV12-4 and TRBJ2-1; 8 bases map to TRBD2. This CDR3 is built from 16 residues. J gave up 5 bases and V 3 bases, and 9 bases lay outside the gene matches. The CDR3 loop reads CASSLELRLANNEQFF. CDR3 in DNA: TGTGCCAGCAGTTTGGAGCTGAGACTAGCGAACAATGAGCAGTTCTTC.

This clonotype has more than one count but fewer than ten. This chain uses TRBV2 with TRBJ2-7; 7 bases fit TRBD1. V lost 9 bases to trimming and J lost 3 bases; unmatched junction nucleotides: 2. The CDR3 consists of 11 residues. Germline lookup yields CDR1 SNHLY and CDR2 FYNNEI. The CDR3 sequence is CASHRGYEQYF. In DNA, the CDR3 is TGTGCCAGTCACAGGGGCTACGAGCAGTACTTC.

In its sample, this clonotype was seen a few times. The V call is TRBV7-2, the J call TRBJ2-2, with D uncertain. Germline V gene data show CDR1 as SGHTA and CDR2 as FQGNSA. The V gene lost 4 bases and the J gene lost 2 bases, with 5 bases spanning the gap. This CDR3 comprises 13 residues. CDR3 DNA: TGTGCCAGCAGCTCCATAAACACCGGGGAGCTGTTTTTT. It is translated as CASSSINTGELFF. Full variable domain (outside the CDR3, taken from reference TRBV7-2 and TRBJ2-2): GAGVSQSPSNKVTEKGKDVELRCDPISGHTALYWYRQSLGQGLEFLIYFQGNSAPDKSGLPSDRFSAERTGGSVSTLTIQRTQQEDSAVYLCASSSINTGELFFGEGSRLTVL.

The genes are TRBV27 and TRBJ2-7; 9 bases line up with TRBD1. The CDR3 is 13 amino acids. Trimming removed 8 bases from V and 4 bases from J; junction bases left unmatched: 6. Germline V gene lookup returns CDR1 MNHEY and CDR2 SMNVEV (reference sequence). The CDR3 reads CASGPGQGYEQYF. The CDR3 DNA sequence: TGTGCCAGCGGTCCGGGACAGGGTTACGAGCAGTACTTC.

This clonotype has just a few counts. The rearrangement uses TRBV9 and TRBJ2-7; 9 nucleotides agree with TRBD1. The CDR3 totals 13 residues. The V gene's germline CDR1 is SGDLS and CDR2 YYNGEE. With V trimmed by 8 bases and J by 0 bases, 3 bases remained unmatched. The DNA for the CDR3 is TGTGCCAGACGGACAGGGGTCTCCTACGAGCAGTACTTC. It specifies CARRTGVSYEQYF. Looking up the rest from reference TRBV9 and TRBJ2-7 gives the full variable domain: DSGVTQTPKHLITATGQRVTLRCSPRSGDLSVYWYQQSLDQGLQFLIQYYNGEERAKGNILERFSAQQFPDLHSELNLSSLELGDSALYFCARRTGVSYEQYFGPGTRLTVT.